This T cell receptor (beta chain) comes out of a study of human T cells and chemical hapten exposure. Study context: Patches with 0.01% DPC went on the upper back, and the tests were read at 6 days. From small differences in pooled library volume came most of the variation in per-sample TCR yields.

Time point: patch test 3, about 24 weeks after DPC sensitization. The treatment here: therapeutic diphenylcyclopropenone sensitization with weekly scalp DPC. Participating donors were patients with alopecia, aged 18 to 70 years, considered appropriate candidates for DPC. This clonotype occurred a few times. In TCRdb, the RACE reads were re-called with MiXCR into one record per CDR3 protein. Among some 71,000 distinct CDR3 sequences listed, over 8.5% were seen once. The ends lost 6 bases at V and 2 bases at J; junction bases unmatched: 9. Germline V gene data show CDR1 as LNHDA and CDR2 as SQIVND (reference sequence). This CDR3 is built from 16 residues.

The sequences come from whole blood, collected in connection with sensitization to the hapten diphenylcyclopropenone (DPC). This chain uses TRBV19 with TRBJ1-5, with 8 nucleotides matching TRBD1. This TCR derives from a woman aged 50 to 60 with alopecia areata. Some clones in this sample may be carry-over from other donors' samples. CDR3 region: CASSYQGARGNQPQHF. The CDR3 DNA reads as TGTGCCAGTAGCTATCAGGGGGCGAGGGGCAATCAGCCCCAGCATTTT.